This T cell receptor (beta chain) derives from a study of blood T cell repertoires in COVID-19. V shed 1 base and J shed 0 bases, with 19 bases lying between them. CDR1 is LNHNV and CDR2 is YYDKDF in the germline V gene (reference sequence). The CDR3 runs to 20 residues. Profiling relied on immunoSEQ multiplex PCR, and the TCRdb table lists in-frame clones only, not all of them. This sample has a few hundred thousand clones, with about 82% found just once. The sequence derives from a woman aged 45-65 years with active or convalescent COVID-19. Material for sequencing was peripheral blood. The chain carries TRBV15 and TRBJ2-6; weak D call: TRBD2 (6 bases). The CDR3 region has the DNA TGTGCCACCAGCAGAGTTCTTCAAGCGGGTACTAGCTCTGGGGCCAACGTCCTGACTTTC. This gives the protein CATSRVLQAGTSSGANVLTF.